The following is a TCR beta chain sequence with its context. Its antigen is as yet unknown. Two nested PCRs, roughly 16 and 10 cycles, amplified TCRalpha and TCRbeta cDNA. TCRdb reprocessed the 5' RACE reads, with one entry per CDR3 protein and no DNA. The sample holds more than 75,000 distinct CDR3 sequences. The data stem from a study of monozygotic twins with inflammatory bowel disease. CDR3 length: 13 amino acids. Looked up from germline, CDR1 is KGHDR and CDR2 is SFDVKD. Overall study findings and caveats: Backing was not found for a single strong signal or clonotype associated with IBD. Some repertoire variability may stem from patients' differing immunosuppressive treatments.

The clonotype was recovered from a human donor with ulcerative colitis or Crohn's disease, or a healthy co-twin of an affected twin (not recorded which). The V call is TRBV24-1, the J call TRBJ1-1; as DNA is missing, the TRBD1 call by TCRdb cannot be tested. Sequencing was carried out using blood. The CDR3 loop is CATSEGAGTEAFF.